This is a list of T cell receptor beta chains from one sample in a study of somatic mutations in cytotoxic T cells in rheumatoid arthritis. Assay used: immunoSEQ multiplex PCR; TCRdb lists only in-frame clones, some missing. The sample has thousands of clones, around 89% seen once; the top ten hold 25% to 30%. The sequenced sample consisted of CD8+ T cells sorted from blood. These receptors originate from a woman between 65 and 79 years old with rheumatoid arthritis. CDR3s include the opening cysteine and the closing phenylalanine or tryptophan. A D gene is named only where the DNA matches it firmly. The size field is filled for only some rows; it gives once, few, many or a size class.

CDR3 length: 15; clone size: .; V gene: TRBV5-1; D gene: TRBD1; J gene: TRBJ1-4; CDR3 DNA: TGCGCCAGCAGCTTGGTGGGGACAGCTAATGAAAAACTGTTTTTT; CDR3 protein: CASSLVGTANEKLFF
CDR3 length: 17; clone size: .; V gene: TRBV28; D gene: TRBD1; J gene: TRBJ2-5; CDR3 DNA: TGTGCCAGCAGCACAATACCGGGACAGGGACTGGGGGAGACCCAGTACTTC; CDR3 protein: CASSTIPGQGLGETQYF
CDR3 length: 16; clone size: .; V gene: TRBV12-5; D gene: TRBD1; J gene: TRBJ1-4; CDR3 DNA: TGTGCTAGTGGTTTCCTAGACAGGGGTCGGGATGAAAAACTGTTTTTT; CDR3 protein: CASGFLDRGRDEKLFF
CDR3 length: 15; clone size: .; V gene: TRBV4-1; D gene: TRBD1; J gene: TRBJ1-2; CDR3 DNA: TGCGCCAGCAGACCCACAGGGGCCGGGGACTATGGCTACACCTTC; CDR3 protein: CASRPTGAGDYGYTF
CDR3 length: 16; clone size: once; V gene: TRBV9; D gene: .; J gene: TRBJ2-5; CDR3 DNA: TGTGCCAGCAGCTCATCGGGTGCCCGTATCAAGGAGACCCAGTACTTC; CDR3 protein: CASSSSGARIKETQYF
CDR3 length: 16; clone size: .; V gene: TRBV28; D gene: TRBD1; J gene: TRBJ2-7; CDR3 DNA: TGTGCCAGCAGTTTTAGCCCAAGGACAGGGGGCTACGAGCAGTACTTC; CDR3 protein: CASSFSPRTGGYEQYF
CDR3 length: 14; clone size: .; V gene: TRBV4-1; D gene: .; J gene: TRBJ2-3; CDR3 DNA: TGCGCCAGCAGCCTCACAGTAGTCACAGATACGCAGTATTTT; CDR3 protein: CASSLTVVTDTQYF
CDR3 length: 14; clone size: .; V gene: TRBV11-3; D gene: TRBD1; J gene: TRBJ1-2; CDR3 DNA: TGTGCCAGCAGCTATTCGACAGGGTTGTATGGCTACACCTTC; CDR3 protein: CASSYSTGLYGYTF
CDR3 length: 15; clone size: .; V gene: TRBV5-6; D gene: .; J gene: TRBJ1-2; CDR3 DNA: TGTGCCAGCAGACCCCCCGGGGCAGGGGTTTATGGCTACACCTTC; CDR3 protein: CASRPPGAGVYGYTF
CDR3 length: 14; clone size: .; V gene: TRBV28; D gene: .; J gene: TRBJ2-3; CDR3 DNA: TGTGCCAGCAGTTTATCGAGTTTCGCAGATACGCAGTATTTT; CDR3 protein: CASSLSSFADTQYF
CDR3 length: 17; clone size: .; V gene: TRBV5-1; D gene: .; J gene: TRBJ2-3; CDR3 DNA: TGCGCCAGCAGCTTGGAAACAGGGTTCTCTAGCACAGATACGCAGTATTTT; CDR3 protein: CASSLETGFSSTDTQYF
CDR3 length: 13; clone size: once; V gene: TRBV5-1; D gene: .; J gene: TRBJ2-7; CDR3 DNA: TGCGCCAGCAGCTTGGCCCAGTTCTACGAGCAGTACTTC; CDR3 protein: CASSLAQFYEQYF
CDR3 length: 12; clone size: .; V gene: TRBV19; D gene: .; J gene: TRBJ1-2; CDR3 DNA: TGTGCCAGTGTGGCGGGTGACTATGGCTACACCTTC; CDR3 protein: CASVAGDYGYTF
CDR3 length: 14; clone size: .; V gene: TRBV2; D gene: .; J gene: TRBJ1-3; CDR3 DNA: TGTGCCAGCAGTCCAGGGTACTCTGGAAACACCATATATTTT; CDR3 protein: CASSPGYSGNTIYF
CDR3 length: 14; clone size: .; V gene: TRBV27; D gene: .; J gene: TRBJ2-2; CDR3 DNA: TGTGCCAGCAGTTTAGCTAGTCTCACCGGGGAGCTGTTTTTT; CDR3 protein: CASSLASLTGELFF
CDR3 length: 15; clone size: .; V gene: TRBV11-2; D gene: TRBD1; J gene: TRBJ1-2; CDR3 DNA: TGTGCCAGCAGCTCAGGGGGGATAGCTAACTATGGCTACACCTTC; CDR3 protein: CASSSGGIANYGYTF
CDR3 length: 16; clone size: .; V gene: TRBV29-1; D gene: TRBD1; J gene: TRBJ1-1; CDR3 DNA: TGCAGCGCCACCCGGGACAGGGGGCCCGAGAACACTGAAGCTTTCTTT; CDR3 protein: CSATRDRGPENTEAFF
CDR3 length: 15; clone size: .; V gene: TRBV6-5; D gene: TRBD2; J gene: TRBJ2-5; CDR3 DNA: TGTGCCAGCAGTTACGCACTAGCGGACAAAGAGACCCAGTACTTC; CDR3 protein: CASSYALADKETQYF
CDR3 length: 14; clone size: .; V gene: TRBV4-1; D gene: .; J gene: TRBJ2-7; CDR3 DNA: TGCGCCAGCAGCCATCAGGGGAGCTCCTACGAGCAGTACTTC; CDR3 protein: CASSHQGSSYEQYF
CDR3 length: 12; clone size: .; V gene: TRBV28; D gene: .; J gene: TRBJ2-7; CDR3 DNA: TGTGCCAGCAGTTCGAGCTCCTACGAGCAGTACTTC; CDR3 protein: CASSSSSYEQYF
CDR3 length: 16; clone size: .; V gene: TRBV6-5; D gene: .; J gene: TRBJ2-6; CDR3 DNA: TGTGCCGGCAGTTACTTTTTAAACTCTGGGGCCAACGTCCTGACTTTC; CDR3 protein: CAGSYFLNSGANVLTF
CDR3 length: 15; clone size: .; V gene: TRBV6-1; D gene: .; J gene: TRBJ1-4; CDR3 DNA: TGTGCCAGCAGCGAGCAGGGGATACCTAATGAAAAACTGTTTTTT; CDR3 protein: CASSEQGIPNEKLFF
CDR3 length: 14; clone size: .; V gene: TRBV27; D gene: .; J gene: TRBJ1-5; CDR3 DNA: TGTGCCAGCAGTTTATCAGTCAGGGGTCAGCCCCAGCATTTT; CDR3 protein: CASSLSVRGQPQHF
CDR3 length: 14; clone size: .; V gene: TRBV10-3; D gene: TRBD1; J gene: TRBJ2-1; CDR3 DNA: TGTGCCATCAAGGGGACAGCCTCCTACAATGAGCAGTTCTTC; CDR3 protein: CAIKGTASYNEQFF
CDR3 length: 12; clone size: .; V gene: TRBV6-6; D gene: .; J gene: TRBJ2-4; CDR3 DNA: TGTGCCAGCAGTCGTCCCTATAACATTCAGTACTTC; CDR3 protein: CASSRPYNIQYF
CDR3 length: 15; clone size: once; V gene: TRBV23-1; D gene: .; J gene: TRBJ1-2; CDR3 DNA: TGCGCCAGCAGTCAATCGAACCGTAGATCCTATGGCTACACCTTC; CDR3 protein: CASSQSNRRSYGYTF
CDR3 length: 20; clone size: .; V gene: TRBV14; D gene: TRBD2; J gene: TRBJ2-5; CDR3 DNA: TGTGCCAGCAGCCAAGATCGGGGGATAGGACTAGCGGGGAGCCAAGAGACCCAGTACTTC; CDR3 protein: CASSQDRGIGLAGSQETQYF
CDR3 length: 15; clone size: .; V gene: TRBV13; D gene: .; J gene: TRBJ2-1; CDR3 DNA: TGTGCCAGCAGCTTCGGGGTAGCGGAGTACAATGAGCAGTTCTTC; CDR3 protein: CASSFGVAEYNEQFF
CDR3 length: 15; clone size: .; V gene: TRBV9; D gene: TRBD1; J gene: TRBJ1-2; CDR3 DNA: TGTGCCAGCAGCCCCCAGGGGACAGGGCTCTATGGCTACACCTTC; CDR3 protein: CASSPQGTGLYGYTF
CDR3 length: 14; clone size: once; V gene: TRBV6-1; D gene: .; J gene: TRBJ2-7; CDR3 DNA: TGTGCCAGCAGCGCCCGAGGGGGTCACTACGAGCAGTACTTC; CDR3 protein: CASSARGGHYEQYF
CDR3 length: 13; clone size: .; V gene: TRBV28; D gene: .; J gene: TRBJ2-1; CDR3 DNA: TGTGCCAGCAGTCGGGACACCTACACTGAGCAGTTCTTC; CDR3 protein: CASSRDTYTEQFF
CDR3 length: 11; clone size: .; V gene: TRBV4-1; D gene: .; J gene: TRBJ2-7; CDR3 DNA: TGCGCCAGCCGCGCCGGTGGTGAGCAGTACTTC; CDR3 protein: CASRAGGEQYF
CDR3 length: 14; clone size: .; V gene: TRBV5-6; D gene: .; J gene: TRBJ1-1; CDR3 DNA: TGTGCCAGCAACCTGGGACCGGGGGGGGCTGAAGCTTTCTTT; CDR3 protein: CASNLGPGGAEAFF
CDR3 length: 15; clone size: .; V gene: TRBV27; D gene: .; J gene: TRBJ1-5; CDR3 DNA: TGTGCCAGCAGCTGGAGCTCTCCCACTGATCAGCCCCAGCATTTT; CDR3 protein: CASSWSSPTDQPQHF
CDR3 length: 15; clone size: .; V gene: TRBV19; D gene: TRBD1; J gene: TRBJ2-7; CDR3 DNA: TGTGCCAGTAGTATACTGGCAGGGGGCCTGTACGAGCAGTACTTC; CDR3 protein: CASSILAGGLYEQYF
CDR3 length: 15; clone size: .; V gene: TRBV6-1; D gene: .; J gene: TRBJ2-7; CDR3 DNA: TGTGCCAGCAGTGAAGGCGGGGACAGAACCTACGAGCAGTACTTC; CDR3 protein: CASSEGGDRTYEQYF
CDR3 length: 14; clone size: .; V gene: TRBV7-3; D gene: TRBD2; J gene: TRBJ2-1; CDR3 DNA: TGTGCCAGCAGTCCTAGCGGGAGTGGGGATGAGCAGTTCTTC; CDR3 protein: CASSPSGSGDEQFF
CDR3 length: 13; clone size: .; V gene: TRBV11-3; D gene: .; J gene: TRBJ2-7; CDR3 DNA: TGTGCCAGCAGTCACGGCCGTCGGGTTGAGCAGTACTTC; CDR3 protein: CASSHGRRVEQYF
CDR3 length: 13; clone size: .; V gene: TRBV28; D gene: .; J gene: TRBJ2-7; CDR3 DNA: TGTGCCAGCAGTTCATCCGGGACAATCGAGCAGTACTTC; CDR3 protein: CASSSSGTIEQYF
CDR3 length: 15; clone size: few; V gene: TRBV6-5; D gene: TRBD1; J gene: TRBJ1-3; CDR3 DNA: TGTGCCAGCAGTACCGGGACAGGGTTGGGAAACACCATATATTTT; CDR3 protein: CASSTGTGLGNTIYF
CDR3 length: 16; clone size: .; V gene: TRBV7-9; D gene: TRBD2; J gene: TRBJ2-7; CDR3 DNA: TGTGCCAGCAGCTTCAAGGCGGGGACTAGCGGTTACGAGCAGTACTTC; CDR3 protein: CASSFKAGTSGYEQYF
CDR3 length: 16; clone size: .; V gene: TRBV9; D gene: .; J gene: TRBJ2-5; CDR3 DNA: TGTGCCAGCAGCGTAGGGCTAGCCGCGGGTGGAGAGACCCAGTACTTC; CDR3 protein: CASSVGLAAGGETQYF
CDR3 length: 15; clone size: .; V gene: TRBV5-8; D gene: .; J gene: TRBJ1-5; CDR3 DNA: TGTGCCAGCGATTTGGGAATCGGAGGAAATCAGCCCCAGCATTTT; CDR3 protein: CASDLGIGGNQPQHF
CDR3 length: 13; clone size: .; V gene: TRBV4-1; D gene: .; J gene: TRBJ2-7; CDR3 DNA: TGCGCCAGCAGCCAAGCAGGGGCCTACGAGCAGTACTTC; CDR3 protein: CASSQAGAYEQYF
CDR3 length: 14; clone size: .; V gene: TRBV16; D gene: .; J gene: TRBJ1-5; CDR3 DNA: TGTGCCAGCAGCCAACCCTCCAGCAATCAGCCCCAGCATTTT; CDR3 protein: CASSQPSSNQPQHF
CDR3 length: 15; clone size: .; V gene: TRBV5-6; D gene: TRBD2; J gene: TRBJ2-5; CDR3 DNA: TGTGCCAGCAGCTTGGAGTTAGCGGGAGTGCAGACCCAGTACTTC; CDR3 protein: CASSLELAGVQTQYF
CDR3 length: 14; clone size: .; V gene: TRBV25-1; D gene: .; J gene: TRBJ2-7; CDR3 DNA: TGTGCCAGCAGTGAATTTGCAGGGCCCTACGAGCAGTACTTC; CDR3 protein: CASSEFAGPYEQYF
CDR3 length: 14; clone size: .; V gene: TRBV12-5; D gene: TRBD2; J gene: TRBJ2-7; CDR3 DNA: TGTGCTAGTGATGGGAGCGGGAGTTTCTACGAGCAGTACTTC; CDR3 protein: CASDGSGSFYEQYF
CDR3 length: 14; clone size: .; V gene: TRBV11-3; D gene: .; J gene: TRBJ1-1; CDR3 DNA: TGTGCCAGCCAACGAGGGAAGATGAACACTGAAGCTTTCTTT; CDR3 protein: CASQRGKMNTEAFF
CDR3 length: 11; clone size: .; V gene: TRBV6-5; D gene: TRBD1; J gene: TRBJ2-1; CDR3 DNA: TGTGCCAGCAGCAGGGGGAATGAGCAGTTCTTC; CDR3 protein: CASSRGNEQFF
CDR3 length: 14; clone size: .; V gene: TRBV15; D gene: .; J gene: TRBJ2-3; CDR3 DNA: TGTGCCACCAGCAGTGTAGAGTCCACAGATACGCAGTATTTT; CDR3 protein: CATSSVESTDTQYF
CDR3 length: 15; clone size: .; V gene: TRBV11-1; D gene: TRBD1; J gene: TRBJ2-7; CDR3 DNA: TGTGCCAGCAGCTTCCACCGACAGGGGAGCTACGAGCAGTACTTC; CDR3 protein: CASSFHRQGSYEQYF
CDR3 length: 10; clone size: once; V gene: TRBV19; D gene: .; J gene: TRBJ2-7; CDR3 DNA: TGCGCTACCTCTTTTGGCGAGCAGTACTTC; CDR3 protein: CATSFGEQYF
CDR3 length: 15; clone size: .; V gene: TRBV9; D gene: .; J gene: TRBJ2-7; CDR3 DNA: TGTGCCAGCAGCCCACGCAGGGCCCTCTCCTACGAGCAGTACTTC; CDR3 protein: CASSPRRALSYEQYF
CDR3 length: 20; clone size: .; V gene: TRBV28; D gene: .; J gene: TRBJ1-2; CDR3 DNA: TGTGCCAGCAGTTTGCCGCCACAGGGCCGAACTATGGCTACAGAGTATGGCTACACCTTC; CDR3 protein: CASSLPPQGRTMATEYGYTF
CDR3 length: 15; clone size: .; V gene: TRBV10-1; D gene: .; J gene: TRBJ1-6; CDR3 DNA: TGCGCCAGCAGAACGGGACACGAATATAATTCACCCCTCCACTTT; CDR3 protein: CASRTGHEYNSPLHF